This is a list of T cell receptor beta chains from one sample in a study of blood T cell repertoires in COVID-19. This table comes from immunoSEQ multiplex PCR, and its TCRdb copy is limited to in-frame clones, with some not included. The profile covers roughly 230,000 clones, with 70% to 90% appearing a single time and less than 8.5% taken by the ten largest. The sequencing sample was made of PBMCs or T cells enriched from blood (not recorded which). The source is a woman between 45 and 60 years old who had been exposed to COVID-19. Each CDR3 is given with its conserved first and last residue. A D gene is named only where the DNA matches it firmly. Clone size appears in some rows only: once, few, many, or a class for an expanded clone.

cdr3_nt	cdr3_aa	d_call	clone_size	v_call	j_call
TGTGCCACCAGTGATGGGCCAGGGGGTAGCTACAATGAGCAGTTCTTC	CATSDGPGGSYNEQFF	TRBD1	.	TRBV24-1	TRBJ2-1
TGCGCCAGCAGCCAAGGACAGGAGAACACTGAAGCTTTCTTT	CASSQGQENTEAFF	.	.	TRBV4-3	TRBJ1-1
TGTGCCAGCAGCTCCCCCGGGACAGGGGGCAATCGCTACACCTTC	CASSSPGTGGNRYTF	TRBD1	.	TRBV13	TRBJ1-2
TGTGCCAGTAGTATGATGGGCGGGGGGGGTACAGATACGCAGTATTTT	CASSMMGGGGTDTQYF	TRBD2	.	TRBV19	TRBJ2-3
TGCGCCAGCAGCTCGGACGGGGCCTACGAGCAGTACTTC	CASSSDGAYEQYF	.	.	TRBV5-1	TRBJ2-7
TGTGCCAGCAGCCTAGCCTCGGGGACTAGGGCTATCAATGAGCAGTTCTTC	CASSLASGTRAINEQFF	TRBD2	.	TRBV7-6	TRBJ2-1
TGTGCCAGCAGCGTGGATGAACAGCCGAACACTGAAGCTTTCTTT	CASSVDEQPNTEAFF	.	.	TRBV9	TRBJ1-1
TGTGCCAGCAGCTCCCGCCTGGGAGCTAACTATGGCTACACCTTC	CASSSRLGANYGYTF	.	.	TRBV13	TRBJ1-2
TGTGCCAGCAGCCGGAGGGATTCACCCCTCCACTTT	CASSRRDSPLHF	.	.	TRBV7-8	TRBJ1-6
TGCGCCAGCAGTGGGGGGGGAGACACCGGGGAGCTGTTTTTT	CASSGGGDTGELFF	TRBD2	.	TRBV10-1	TRBJ2-2
TGTGCCAGCAGTTCGCCCCTAGCGGGGAGCACAGATACGCAGTATTTT	CASSSPLAGSTDTQYF	TRBD2	.	TRBV6-2/TRBV6-3	TRBJ2-3
TGTGCCAGCAGCCGGTTCTTTAACACCGGGGAGCTGTTTTTT	CASSRFFNTGELFF	.	.	TRBV7-2	TRBJ2-2
TGTGCCAGCAGCCAAATGACAGGGGGCAGGGAGCAGTACTTC	CASSQMTGGREQYF	TRBD1	.	TRBV5-5	TRBJ2-7
TGTGCCAGCTCCCCCGAATTGACCCGAGGGGGAGAGACCCAGTACTTC	CASSPELTRGGETQYF	.	.	TRBV18	TRBJ2-5
TGTGCCAGCAGCCAAAACCGGGACAGGGGGAACTACGAGCAGTACTTC	CASSQNRDRGNYEQYF	TRBD1	.	TRBV14	TRBJ2-7
TGTGCCAGCAGCACCTATGCTGGCACTGAAGCTTTCTTT	CASSTYAGTEAFF	.	.	TRBV28	TRBJ1-1
TGTGCCAGTAGCCCGGGACAGGGAACAGAGACCCAGTACTTC	CASSPGQGTETQYF	TRBD1	once	TRBV19	TRBJ2-5
TGTGCCAGCAGCCCCACTAGCTCCTATAATTCACCCCTCCACTTT	CASSPTSSYNSPLHF	.	.	TRBV7-9	TRBJ1-6
TGTGCCAGCAACAGTAACCAGCGGGATCAGCCCCAGCATTTT	CASNSNQRDQPQHF	.	once	TRBV2	TRBJ1-5
TGCGCCAGCAGCCCTGGACTAGCGGCCTACGAGCAGTACTTC	CASSPGLAAYEQYF	TRBD2	.	TRBV4-3	TRBJ2-7
TGTGCCAGCAGTCTCGACAGGGTCAATCAGCCCCAGCATTTT	CASSLDRVNQPQHF	TRBD1	once	TRBV2	TRBJ1-5
TGCGCCAGCAGCTTAGAGCCAGGGGGCAATCAGCCCCAGCATTTT	CASSLEPGGNQPQHF	.	.	TRBV5-1	TRBJ1-5
TGTGCCAGCACCCCCGGGACATTACCATCCCATACGCAGTATTTT	CASTPGTLPSHTQYF	.	.	TRBV6-5	TRBJ2-3
TGTGCCAGCCGACAGGGCAACTATGGCTACACCTTC	CASRQGNYGYTF	TRBD1	once	TRBV19	TRBJ1-2
TGCGCCAGCAGCCAAGACAACCTACCGAACACCGGGGAGCTGTTTTTT	CASSQDNLPNTGELFF	.	once	TRBV4-3	TRBJ2-2
TGCGCCAGCAGCTTACAATCGCTCTCCTTTCGAGGCTACACCTTC	CASSLQSLSFRGYTF	.	.	TRBV5-1	TRBJ1-2
TGTGCCAGCAGCCCCGGACGGACTTATGGCTACACCTTC	CASSPGRTYGYTF	.	.	TRBV14	TRBJ1-2
TGTGCCAGCAGTGAAAGGGACAAGTCCTTTGGCGAGCAGTACTTC	CASSERDKSFGEQYF	.	.	TRBV6-1	TRBJ2-7
TGCGCCAGCAACAAAGAACAAGAGACCCAGTACTTC	CASNKEQETQYF	.	once	TRBV5-1	TRBJ2-5
TGTGCCACCAGTGACGTGGGAGGCTATGGCTACACCTTC	CATSDVGGYGYTF	.	.	TRBV24-1	TRBJ1-2
TGTGCCACCAGTACCACAGGGGGTTATGGCTACACCTTC	CATSTTGGYGYTF	TRBD1	.	TRBV15	TRBJ1-2
TGTGCCAGCAGCCTGGCCCAACTCTATGGCTACACCTTC	CASSLAQLYGYTF	.	.	TRBV5-4	TRBJ1-2
TGCGCCAGCAGCTTGGGGAGGAACTATGGCTACACCTTC	CASSLGRNYGYTF	.	.	TRBV5-1	TRBJ1-2
TGTGCCAGCAGTAAGACAGGGAACCAAGAGACCCAGTACTTC	CASSKTGNQETQYF	TRBD1	.	TRBV5-4	TRBJ2-5
TGTGCCAGCAGTGACCTAGCGGGGGTCCAAGAGACCCAGTACTTC	CASSDLAGVQETQYF	TRBD2	.	TRBV6-1	TRBJ2-5
TGTGCCTGGAGTGTACGCGGAGGGAGCACAGATACGCAGTATTTT	CAWSVRGGSTDTQYF	.	.	TRBV30	TRBJ2-3
TGTGCCAGCAGCCCCGGAGCTAGGGGTCAAGAGCAGTTCTTC	CASSPGARGQEQFF	.	.	TRBV7-8	TRBJ2-1
TGTGCCAGCAGTTTATTGTCAGGGGTCGGGGCCAACGTCCTGACTTTC	CASSLLSGVGANVLTF	.	.	TRBV28	TRBJ2-6
TGTGCCAGCAGCCGGAGTAGCGGGGTTAACAATGAGCAGTTCTTC	CASSRSSGVNNEQFF	TRBD2	.	TRBV6-6	TRBJ2-1
TGCGCCAGCAGTTCAGGACAGGGGGTAGAGACCCAGTACTTC	CASSSGQGVETQYF	TRBD1	.	TRBV5-1	TRBJ2-5
TGTGCCAGCAGCCTCCGGGACTACCAAGAGACCCAGTACTTC	CASSLRDYQETQYF	.	.	TRBV9	TRBJ2-5
TGTGCCAGCAGCCAAGCTACCGGGACAGGATATAGAAACACCATATATTTT	CASSQATGTGYRNTIYF	TRBD1	.	TRBV3-1/TRBV3-2	TRBJ1-3
TGTGCCAGTAGTATTCATTCAGGGTATCAGCCCCAGCATTTT	CASSIHSGYQPQHF	.	.	TRBV19	TRBJ1-5
TGTGCCAGCAGCTTAGCGCGCGGTATCCCGAGAACTGACGGTGAAGCTTTCTTT	CASSLARGIPRTDGEAFF	.	.	TRBV7-8	TRBJ1-1
TGTGCCAGTAGTTTTATTCCCTCTGGGGCCAACGTCCTGACTTTC	CASSFIPSGANVLTF	.	.	TRBV19	TRBJ2-6
TGTGCCAGCAGCCAGGGTCGCGCTGAAGCTTTCTTT	CASSQGRAEAFF	.	.	TRBV6-5	TRBJ1-1
TGTGCCAGCAGCTCCGGGGGACTATTAGCCAAAAACATTCAGTACTTC	CASSSGGLLAKNIQYF	TRBD2	.	TRBV7-9	TRBJ2-4
TGTGCCAGCAGCGCCGCAGGGAGAAACACCATATATTTT	CASSAAGRNTIYF	.	.	TRBV6-5	TRBJ1-3
TGTGCCAGCAGCTACCTAACCGGGACAGCCCTTGGAGAGCAGTACTTC	CASSYLTGTALGEQYF	TRBD1	.	TRBV7-8	TRBJ2-7
TGTGCCAGCAGGGCGGGGTATACTAATGAAAAACTGTTTTTT	CASRAGYTNEKLFF	.	.	TRBV6-5	TRBJ1-4
TGTGCCAGCAGCTTAGCGGGACACACTCTCTACGAGCAGTACTTC	CASSLAGHTLYEQYF	.	.	TRBV11-2	TRBJ2-7
TGTGCCAGCAGTACCCGGGACACCTTTCCCCCAGCTTTCTTT	CASSTRDTFPPAFF	.	.	TRBV27	TRBJ1-1
TGTGCCAGCAGGGCCCAGGGCTACGGCAATCAGCCCCAGCATTTT	CASRAQGYGNQPQHF	.	.	TRBV6-6	TRBJ1-5
TGTGCCAGCAGCCCAGAGTCGGTTGGGCATGGCTACACCTTC	CASSPESVGHGYTF	.	.	TRBV7-2	TRBJ1-2
TGCGCCAGCAGCGCGGGACTAGCGGGGGGGATCCCCTACAATGAGCAGTTCTTC	CASSAGLAGGIPYNEQFF	TRBD2	once	TRBV5-1	TRBJ2-1
TGTGCCAGCAGCCAAGTTTTCGGGACAGGGAACGGAGGCTATGGCTACACCTTC	CASSQVFGTGNGGYGYTF	TRBD1	.	TRBV14	TRBJ1-2
TGTGCCACCAGTGATCAGGAACCCCCACGGGACAGCCTTTACCAGGGGTATAATTCACCCCTCCACTTT	CATSDQEPPRDSLYQGYNSPLHF	TRBD1	.	TRBV24-1	TRBJ1-6
TGCAGTGCTAGTGGGACACAAGATACGCAGTATTTT	CSASGTQDTQYF	.	.	TRBV20-1	TRBJ2-3
TGTGCCAGCAGCCCACGCAATGGACAGGGCCACACTGAAGCTTTCTTT	CASSPRNGQGHTEAFF	TRBD1	few	TRBV11-2	TRBJ1-1